This TCR beta chain was sequenced in a study of T cells in Graves' hyperthyroidism and ophthalmopathy. RNA transcripts were the template for amplifying TCR beta CDR3 regions. The TCR CDR3 was amplified in a first-round RT-PCR using the HTBI primer set. TCRdb ran MiXCR on the multiplex PCR reads and lists one entry per CDR3 protein. The data contain about 760,000 distinct CDR3 sequences, 35% of them singletons. V was cut by 0 bases and J by 0 bases, with 5 bases left in between. The length of the CDR3 is 14 residues. Per germline, CDR1 ENHRY and CDR2 SYGVKD. This clonotype was seen only a few times. The gene calls are TRBV10-3 and TRBJ1-2; D unresolved. The source of this sequence is a woman between 40 and 50 years old with Graves' hyperthyroidism. Sequenced: blood. The CDR3 DNA is TGTGCCATCAGTGAGTCGATAGCTAACTATGGCTACACCTTC. The encoded protein is CAISESIANYGYTF.